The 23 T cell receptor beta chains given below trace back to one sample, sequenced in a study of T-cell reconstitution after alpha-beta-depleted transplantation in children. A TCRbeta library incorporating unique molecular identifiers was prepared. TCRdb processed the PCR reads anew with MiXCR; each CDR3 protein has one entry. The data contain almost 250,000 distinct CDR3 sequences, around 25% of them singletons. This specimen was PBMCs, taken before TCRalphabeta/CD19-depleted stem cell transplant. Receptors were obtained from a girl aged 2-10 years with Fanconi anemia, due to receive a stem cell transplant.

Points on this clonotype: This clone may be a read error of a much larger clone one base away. CDR3: CASSYGLAGYEQYF. CDR3 nucleotide sequence: TGTGCCAGCAGTTACGGACTAGCGGGCTACGAGCAGTACTTC. The chain carries TRBV6-5 and TRBJ2-7; 11 nucleotides line up with TRBD2. The length of the CDR3 is 14 residues. Germline CDR1 reads MNHEY; CDR2 reads SVGAGI. V shed 2 bases, J shed 3 bases, and the junction held 0 bases outside the gene matches.

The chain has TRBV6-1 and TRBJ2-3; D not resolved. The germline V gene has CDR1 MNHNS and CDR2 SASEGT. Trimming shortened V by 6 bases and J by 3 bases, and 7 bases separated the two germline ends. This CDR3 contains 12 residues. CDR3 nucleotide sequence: TGTGCCAGCAGGGATGCTACAGATACGCAGTATTTT. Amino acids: CASRDATDTQYF.

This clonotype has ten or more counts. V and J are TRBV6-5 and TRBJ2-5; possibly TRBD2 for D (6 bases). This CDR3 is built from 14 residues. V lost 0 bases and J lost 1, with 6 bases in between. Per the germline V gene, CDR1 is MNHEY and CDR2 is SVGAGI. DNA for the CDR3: TGTGCCAGCAGTTACTCGGGACTCCAAGAGACCCAGTACTTC. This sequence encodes CASSYSGLQETQYF.

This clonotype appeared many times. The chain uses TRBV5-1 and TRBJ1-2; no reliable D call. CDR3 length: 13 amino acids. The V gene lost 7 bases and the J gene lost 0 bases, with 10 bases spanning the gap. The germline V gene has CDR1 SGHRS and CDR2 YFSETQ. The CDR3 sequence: CASSRESNYGYTF. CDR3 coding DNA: TGCGCCAGCTCGCGGGAATCTAACTATGGCTACACCTTC.

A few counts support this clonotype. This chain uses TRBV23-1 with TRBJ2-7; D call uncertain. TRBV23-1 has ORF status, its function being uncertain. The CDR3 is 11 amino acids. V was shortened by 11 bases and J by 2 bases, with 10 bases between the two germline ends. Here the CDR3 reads CAPRFAYEQYF. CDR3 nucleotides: TGCGCCCCCAGATTCGCCTACGAGCAGTACTTC.

The CDR3 sequence: CASRKIEREQQDTQYF. The CDR3 coding sequence is TGCGCCAGCAGAAAAATTGAGCGGGAGCAACAGGATACGCAGTATTTT. V and J are TRBV5-1 and TRBJ2-3; 8 bases map to TRBD2. The CDR3 spans 16 residues. Germline CDR1 SGHRS, CDR2 YFSETQ. The ends lost 5 bases at V and 6 bases at J; junction bases unmatched: 14.

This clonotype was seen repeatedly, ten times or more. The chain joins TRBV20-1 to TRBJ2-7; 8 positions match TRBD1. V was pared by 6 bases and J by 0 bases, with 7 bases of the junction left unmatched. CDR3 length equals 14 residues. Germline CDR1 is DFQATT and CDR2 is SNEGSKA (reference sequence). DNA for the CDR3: TGCAGTGCCCTGACAGGGGCCTACTCCTACGAGCAGTACTTC. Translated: CSALTGAYSYEQYF.

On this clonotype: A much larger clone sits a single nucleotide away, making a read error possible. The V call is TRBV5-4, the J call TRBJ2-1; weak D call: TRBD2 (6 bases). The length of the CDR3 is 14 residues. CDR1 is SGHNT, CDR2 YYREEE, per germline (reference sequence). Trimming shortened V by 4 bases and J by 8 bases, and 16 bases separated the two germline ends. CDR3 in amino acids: CASSDRRAHDEQFF. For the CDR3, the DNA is TGTGCCAGCAGCGATAGGAGGGCCCACGATGAGCAGTTCTTC.

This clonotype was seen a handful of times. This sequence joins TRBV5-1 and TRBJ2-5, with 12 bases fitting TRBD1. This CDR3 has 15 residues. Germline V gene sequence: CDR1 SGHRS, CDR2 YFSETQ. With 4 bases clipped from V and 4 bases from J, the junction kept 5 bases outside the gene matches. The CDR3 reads CASSQGTGGRETQYF. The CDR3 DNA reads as TGCGCCAGCAGCCAGGGGACAGGGGGCAGAGAGACCCAGTACTTC.

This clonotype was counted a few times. CDR3 nucleotides: TGCGCCAGCAGCCAAGGTGGAGGGCCGAGGACCGGGGAGCTGTTTTTT. Amino acid sequence: CASSQGGGPRTGELFF. V gene TRBV4-3 combines with J gene TRBJ2-2, with D possibly TRBD2 on 6 matching bases. Germline V gene data show CDR1 as LGHNA and CDR2 as YSLEER. CDR3 length: 16 amino acids. Between the trimmed V and J ends, which lost 1 base and 5 bases, there was a span of 14 bases.

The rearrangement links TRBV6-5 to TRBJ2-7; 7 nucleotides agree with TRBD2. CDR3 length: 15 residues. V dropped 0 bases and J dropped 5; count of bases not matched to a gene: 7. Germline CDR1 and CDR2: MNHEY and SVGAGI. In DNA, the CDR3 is TGTGCCAGCAGTTACTCCCCCGGGACTACCAACGAGCAGTACTTC. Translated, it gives CASSYSPGTTNEQYF.

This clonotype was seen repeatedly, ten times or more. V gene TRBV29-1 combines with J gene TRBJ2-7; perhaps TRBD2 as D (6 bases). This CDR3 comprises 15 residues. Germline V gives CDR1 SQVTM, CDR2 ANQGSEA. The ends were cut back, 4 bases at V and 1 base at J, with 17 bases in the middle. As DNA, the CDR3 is TGCAGCGTTGCGGGGGTGGGCCCGATTTCCTACGAGCAGTACTTC. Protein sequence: CSVAGVGPISYEQYF.

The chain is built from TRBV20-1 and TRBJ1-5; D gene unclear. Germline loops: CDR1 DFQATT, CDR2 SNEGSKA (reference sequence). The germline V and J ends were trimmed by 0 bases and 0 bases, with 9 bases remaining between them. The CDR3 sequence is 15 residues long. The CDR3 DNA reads TGCAGTGCTAGAGATTTAGGCCTTAGCAATCAGCCCCAGCATTTT. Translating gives CSARDLGLSNQPQHF.

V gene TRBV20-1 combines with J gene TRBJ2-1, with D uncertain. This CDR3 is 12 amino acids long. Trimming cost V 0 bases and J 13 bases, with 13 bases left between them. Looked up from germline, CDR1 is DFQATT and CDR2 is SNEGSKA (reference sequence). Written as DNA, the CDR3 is TGCAGTGCTAGAGATATGGCCCCGGAACAGTTCTTC. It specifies CSARDMAPEQFF.

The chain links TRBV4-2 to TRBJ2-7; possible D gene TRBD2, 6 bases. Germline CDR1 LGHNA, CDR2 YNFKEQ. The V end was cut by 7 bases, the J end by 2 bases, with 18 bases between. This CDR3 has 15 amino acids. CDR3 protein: CASTTETGTPYEQYF. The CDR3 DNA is TGTGCCAGCACAACCGAGACCGGGACTCCCTACGAGCAGTACTTC.

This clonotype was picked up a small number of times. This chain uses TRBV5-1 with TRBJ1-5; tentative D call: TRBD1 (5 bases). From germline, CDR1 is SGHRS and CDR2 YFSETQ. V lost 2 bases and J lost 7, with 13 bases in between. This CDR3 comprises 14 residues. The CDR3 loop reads CASSLGLRDQPQHF. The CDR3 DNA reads TGCGCCAGCAGCTTAGGCCTACGGGACCAGCCCCAGCATTTT.

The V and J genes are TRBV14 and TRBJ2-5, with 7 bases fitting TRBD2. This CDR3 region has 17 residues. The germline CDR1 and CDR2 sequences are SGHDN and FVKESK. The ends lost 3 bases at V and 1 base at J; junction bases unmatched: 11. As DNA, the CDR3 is TGTGCCAGCAGCCACTGGAGAGGTGCGGGAGCCCAAGAGACCCAGTACTTC. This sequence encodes CASSHWRGAGAQETQYF. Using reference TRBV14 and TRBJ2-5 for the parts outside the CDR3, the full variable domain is EAGVTQFPSHSVIEKGQTVTLRCDPISGHDNLYWYRRVMGKEIKFLLHFVKESKQDESGMPNNRFLAERTGGTYSTLKVQPAELEDSGVYFCASSHWRGAGAQETQYFGPGTRLLVL.

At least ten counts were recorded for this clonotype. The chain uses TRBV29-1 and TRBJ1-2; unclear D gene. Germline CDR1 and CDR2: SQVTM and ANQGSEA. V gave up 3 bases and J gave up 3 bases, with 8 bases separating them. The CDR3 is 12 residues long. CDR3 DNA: TGCAGCGTTGACAGGCAACACTATGGCTACACCTTC. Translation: CSVDRQHYGYTF.

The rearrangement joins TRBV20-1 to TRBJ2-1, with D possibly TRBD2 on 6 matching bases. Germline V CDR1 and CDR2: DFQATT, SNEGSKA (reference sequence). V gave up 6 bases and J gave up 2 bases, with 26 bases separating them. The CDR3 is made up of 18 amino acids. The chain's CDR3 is CSAQKGPVRGPAYNEQFF. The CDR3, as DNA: TGCAGTGCACAAAAAGGACCGGTGCGGGGCCCTGCCTACAATGAGCAGTTCTTC.

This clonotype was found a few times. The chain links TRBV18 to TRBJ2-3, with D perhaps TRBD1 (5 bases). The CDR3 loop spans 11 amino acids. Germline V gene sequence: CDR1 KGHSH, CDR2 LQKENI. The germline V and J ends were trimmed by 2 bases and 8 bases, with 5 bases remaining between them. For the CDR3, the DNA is TGTGCCAGCTCACCAAGGGGTACGCAGTATTTT. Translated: CASSPRGTQYF. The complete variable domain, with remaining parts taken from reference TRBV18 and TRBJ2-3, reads NAGVMQNPRHLVRRRGQEARLRCSPMKGHSHVYWYRQLPEEGLKFMVYLQKENIIDESGMPKERFSAEFPKEGPSILRIQQVVRGDSAAYFCASSPRGTQYFGPGTRLTVL.

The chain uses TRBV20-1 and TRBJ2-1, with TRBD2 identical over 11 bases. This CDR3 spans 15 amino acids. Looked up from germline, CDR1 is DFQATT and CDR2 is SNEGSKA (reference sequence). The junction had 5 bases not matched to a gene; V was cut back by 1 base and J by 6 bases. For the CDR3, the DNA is TGCAGTGCTAGAGTTTTGACTAGCGGGATCAATGAGCAGTTCTTC. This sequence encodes CSARVLTSGINEQFF.

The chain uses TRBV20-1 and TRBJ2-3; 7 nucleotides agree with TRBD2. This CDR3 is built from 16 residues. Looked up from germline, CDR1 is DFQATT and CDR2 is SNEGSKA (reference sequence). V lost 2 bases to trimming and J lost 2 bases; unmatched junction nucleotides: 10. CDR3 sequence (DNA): TGCAGTGCTAGAATCAGTGGAGCGGGAAACACAGATACGCAGTATTTT. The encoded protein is CSARISGAGNTDTQYF.

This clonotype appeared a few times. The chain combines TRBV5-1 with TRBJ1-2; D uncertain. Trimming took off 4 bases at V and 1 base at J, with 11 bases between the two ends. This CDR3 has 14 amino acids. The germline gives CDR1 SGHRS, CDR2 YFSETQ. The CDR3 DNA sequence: TGCGCCAGCAGCCTCAACACCGATAACTATGGCTACACCTTC. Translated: CASSLNTDNYGYTF.